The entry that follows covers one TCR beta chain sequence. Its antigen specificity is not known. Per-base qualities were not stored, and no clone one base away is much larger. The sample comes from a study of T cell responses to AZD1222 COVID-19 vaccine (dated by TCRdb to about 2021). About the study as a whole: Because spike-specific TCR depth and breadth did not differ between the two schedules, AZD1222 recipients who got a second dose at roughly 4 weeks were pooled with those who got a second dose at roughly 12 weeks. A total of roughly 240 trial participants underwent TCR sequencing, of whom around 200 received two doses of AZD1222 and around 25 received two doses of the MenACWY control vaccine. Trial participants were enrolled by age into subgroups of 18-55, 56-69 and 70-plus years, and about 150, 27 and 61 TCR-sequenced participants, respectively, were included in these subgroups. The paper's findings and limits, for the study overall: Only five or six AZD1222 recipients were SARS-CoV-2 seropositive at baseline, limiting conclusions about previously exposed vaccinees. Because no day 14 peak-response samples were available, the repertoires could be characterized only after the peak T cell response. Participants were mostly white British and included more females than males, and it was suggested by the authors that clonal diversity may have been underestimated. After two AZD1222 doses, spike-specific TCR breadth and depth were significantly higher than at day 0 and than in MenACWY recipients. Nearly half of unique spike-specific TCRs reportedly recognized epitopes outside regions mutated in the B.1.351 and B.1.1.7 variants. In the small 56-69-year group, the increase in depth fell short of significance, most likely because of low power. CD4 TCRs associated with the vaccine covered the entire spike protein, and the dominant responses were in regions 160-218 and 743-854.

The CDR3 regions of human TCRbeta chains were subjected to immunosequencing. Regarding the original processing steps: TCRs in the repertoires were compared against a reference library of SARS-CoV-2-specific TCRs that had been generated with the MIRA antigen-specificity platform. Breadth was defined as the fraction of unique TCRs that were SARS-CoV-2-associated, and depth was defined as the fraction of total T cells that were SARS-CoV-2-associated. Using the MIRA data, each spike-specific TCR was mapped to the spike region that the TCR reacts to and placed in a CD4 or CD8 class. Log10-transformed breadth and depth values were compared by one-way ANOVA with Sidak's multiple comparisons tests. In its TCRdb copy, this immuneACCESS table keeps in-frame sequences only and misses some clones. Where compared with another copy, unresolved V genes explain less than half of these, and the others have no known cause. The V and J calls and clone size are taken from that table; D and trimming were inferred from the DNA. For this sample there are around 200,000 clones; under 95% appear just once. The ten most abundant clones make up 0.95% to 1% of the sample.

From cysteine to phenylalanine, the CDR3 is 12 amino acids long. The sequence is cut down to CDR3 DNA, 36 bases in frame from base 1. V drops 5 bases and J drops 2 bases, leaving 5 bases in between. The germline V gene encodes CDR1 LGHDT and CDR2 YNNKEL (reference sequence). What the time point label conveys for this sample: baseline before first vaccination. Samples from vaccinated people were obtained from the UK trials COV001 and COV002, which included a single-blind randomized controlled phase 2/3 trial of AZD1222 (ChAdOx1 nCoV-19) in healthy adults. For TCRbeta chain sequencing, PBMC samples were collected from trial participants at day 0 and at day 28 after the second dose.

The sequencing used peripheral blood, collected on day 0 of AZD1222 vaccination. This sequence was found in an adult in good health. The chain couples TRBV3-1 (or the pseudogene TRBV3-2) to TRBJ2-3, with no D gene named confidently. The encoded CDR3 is CASSYYTDTQYF. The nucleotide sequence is TGTGCCAGCAGCTACTACACAGATACGCAGTATTTT.